The T cell receptor (beta chain) described here comes from a study of early T cells in non-severe SARS-CoV-2 infection. Trimming left V 8 bases short and J 5 bases short, with 15 bases between. The CDR3 covers 13 residues. This clonotype came up a few times. TCRdb processed the 5' RACE reads anew with MiXCR; each CDR3 protein has one entry. The table records roughly 72,000 distinct CDR3 sequences, about 13% of them present only once. The specimen was whole blood. The chain uses TRBV12-3 or TRBV12-4 and TRBJ1-2, with a possible D match to TRBD1 (6 bases). This TCR was recovered from an adult who was a healthcare worker with PCR-confirmed SARS-CoV-2 infection or an uninfected control (not recorded which). The CDR3 loop reads CASAIQGEYGYTF. DNA of the CDR3: TGTGCCAGCGCTATACAGGGAGAGTATGGCTACACCTTC.